Below are 17 T cell receptor beta chains sequenced from a single sample in a study of monozygotic twins with inflammatory bowel disease. TCRdb reprocessed the 5' RACE reads and reports one entry per CDR3 protein, with no DNA. The sample table sets out approximately 150,000 distinct CDR3 sequences. The sample taken for sequencing was blood. The source of these receptors is a human donor with ulcerative colitis or Crohn's disease, or a healthy co-twin of an affected twin (not recorded which).

V and J are TRBV19 and TRBJ2-2; the D call of TRBD2 rests on TCRdb alone, since no DNA is present to check it. CDR1 and CDR2 from the germline V gene are LNHDA and SQIVND (reference sequence). This CDR3 has 16 amino acids. The CDR3 reads CASSIREDPEPGELFF.

The rearrangement uses TRBV7-2 and TRBJ2-7; lacking DNA, the TRBD2 call made by TCRdb goes unchecked. The CDR3 consists of 15 residues. The germline V gene has CDR1 SGHTA and CDR2 FQGNSA. This CDR3 reads CASSQTGTLSYEQYF.

The chain employs TRBV20-1 and TRBJ2-7; the D call of TRBD1 rests on TCRdb alone, since no DNA is present to check it. CDR1 is DFQATT and CDR2 is SNEGSKA in the germline V gene (reference sequence). This CDR3 has 17 amino acids. This chain's CDR3 is CSASQGQGGFPSYEQYF.

The chain couples TRBV4-2 to TRBJ2-7; TCRdb designates TRBD1, a call that cannot be tested without DNA. The CDR3 runs to 15 residues. Germline CDR1 and CDR2: LGHNA and YNFKEQ. CDR3 protein: CASSPIWGGSYEQYF.

The chain combines TRBV4-1 with TRBJ1-5; TCRdb designates TRBD1, a call that cannot be tested without DNA. The CDR3 length is 15 residues. CDR1 and CDR2 from the germline V gene are MGHRA and YSYEKL. CDR3 sequence: CASRYRENSNQPQHF.

The V call is TRBV19, the J call TRBJ2-2; there is no DNA to check the TCRdb D call of TRBD1. The CDR3 is made up of 16 amino acids. Germline lookup yields CDR1 LNHDA and CDR2 SQIVND (reference sequence). CDR3 protein: CASSIFGGWSAGELFF.

This chain connects TRBV2 to TRBJ2-5; without DNA, the TCRdb call of TRBD2 cannot be checked. Germline V lookup: CDR1 SNHLY, CDR2 FYNNEI. The CDR3 is made up of 15 amino acids. CDR3 region: CASSETAAYQETQYF.

This chain links TRBV6-2 or TRBV6-3 with TRBJ2-2; TCRdb reports TRBD1, a call that lacks DNA to check it against. Germline loops: CDR1 MNHEY, CDR2 SVGEGT. The CDR3 length is 14 residues. The CDR3 is CAINDRGDTGELFF.

V is TRBV27 and J is TRBJ2-1; TCRdb proposes TRBD2, but this gene call is untestable without DNA. CDR1 MNHEY and CDR2 SMNVEV come from the germline V gene (reference sequence). The CDR3 consists of 15 residues. CDR3 residues: CASSPLAGARSEQFF.

The rearrangement links TRBV6-6 to TRBJ2-5; TCRdb's assignment of TRBD1 cannot be checked, as there is no DNA. In germline, CDR1 is MNHNY, CDR2 SVGAGI (reference sequence). The CDR3 contains 13 residues. The CDR3 here is CASSSGQGETQYF.

The V gene is TRBV10-3, the J gene TRBJ1-5; checking the TCRdb D call of TRBD1 is not possible without DNA. CDR3 size: 14 residues. Germline V gives CDR1 ENHRY, CDR2 SYGVKD. The CDR3 sequence: CAISEGQVPRPQHF.

This CDR3 reads CASSFGPPEDTGELFF. The chain recombines TRBV7-2 with TRBJ2-2. There are 16 residues in the CDR3. Germline assignment: CDR1 SGHTA and CDR2 FQGNSA. The variable domain in full, completed from reference TRBV7-2 and TRBJ2-2, reads GAGVSQSPSNKVTEKGKDVELRCDPISGHTALYWYRQSLGQGLEFLIYFQGNSAPDKSGLPSDRFSAERTGGSVSTLTIQRTQQEDSAVYLCASSFGPPEDTGELFFGEGSRLTVL.

The V call is TRBV20-1, the J call TRBJ2-3; checking the TCRdb D call of TRBD2 is not possible without DNA. Germline V gives CDR1 DFQATT, CDR2 SNEGSKA (reference sequence). This CDR3 is built from 14 residues. This chain's CDR3 is CSASRMAGVDTQYF.

The chain is built from TRBV28 and TRBJ2-7; TCRdb calls TRBD1, which cannot be checked without DNA. This CDR3 spans 15 amino acids. Per germline, CDR1 MDHEN and CDR2 SYDVKM. This CDR3 reads CASSLDSLFSYEQYF.

The chain is built from TRBV5-4 and TRBJ2-3; the TCRdb D gene call, TRBD1, has no DNA to confirm it. The CDR3 length is 15 residues. Germline V lookup: CDR1 SGHNT, CDR2 YYREEE (reference sequence). CDR3 in amino acids: CASSLRRGEADTQYF.

V and J are TRBV20-1 and TRBJ2-1; TCRdb selects TRBD2, and the lack of DNA leaves this call unchecked. Per germline, CDR1 DFQATT and CDR2 SNEGSKA (reference sequence). The CDR3 has 16 residues. The CDR3 loop reads CSAQSGTSGLYNEQFF.

The chain recombines TRBV4-1 with TRBJ2-7; TCRdb indicates TRBD1, and absent DNA this call remains unverified. CDR1 is MGHRA and CDR2 is YSYEKL in the germline V gene. This CDR3 has 16 amino acids. This CDR3 is CASSQGPGSSSYEQYF.